This paragraph covers one TCR beta chain sequence. The sample is drawn from a study of technical replicates of blood from a handful of donors. Germline CDR1 SGHNT, CDR2 YYREEE (reference sequence). CDR3 length equals 17 residues. V was pared by 4 bases and J by 7 bases, with 8 bases of the junction left unmatched. Clones were read by immunoSEQ multiplex PCR, and TCRdb kept only the in-frame ones, dropping some. Altogether about 88,000 clones are present, roughly 93% being singletons, with the ten largest covering 0.25%. The rearrangement links TRBV5-4 to TRBJ2-2; TRBD2 matches at 15 bases. This TCR came from a human donor in good health. Input material: T cells isolated from PBMCs. The CDR3 loop is CASSKGLAGGKGGELFF. CDR3 bases: TGTGCCAGCAGCAAAGGACTAGCGGGGGGGAAGGGCGGGGAGCTGTTTTTT.